Each of the 30 T cell receptor beta chains below was sequenced from the same sample in a study of T cell responses to AZD1222 COVID-19 vaccine. The repertoire was sequenced with immunoSEQ multiplex PCR; TCRdb's copy has only in-frame clones and lacks some. The table lists under 200,000 clones, about 90% of them singletons. The material was peripheral blood, obtained on day 0 of AZD1222 vaccination. The source is an adult in good health.

The chain combines TRBV11-2 with TRBJ2-3; TRBD2 matches 8 bases. CDR3 length: 14 amino acids. CDR1 and CDR2 (germline): SGHAT, FQNNGV. Trimming removed 5 bases from V and 0 bases from J; junction bases left unmatched: 1. The CDR3 sequence is CASSRGGSTDTQYF. The CDR3 nucleotides read TGTGCCAGCAGCCGCGGGGGGAGCACAGATACGCAGTATTTT. Variable domain in full (rest from reference TRBV11-2 and TRBJ2-3): EAGVAQSPRYKIIEKRQSVAFWCNPISGHATLYWYQQILGQGPKLLIQFQNNGVVDDSQLPKDRFSAERLKGVDSTLKIQPAKLEDSAVYLCASSRGGSTDTQYFGPGTRLTVL.

The chain recombines TRBV20-1 with TRBJ1-2; possible D gene TRBD1, 5 bases. CDR3 size: 10 residues. The germline gives CDR1 DFQATT, CDR2 SNEGSKA (reference sequence). V was pared by 5 bases and J by 12 bases, with 13 bases between. The CDR3 loop reads CSAFSGIDTF. As DNA, the CDR3 is TGCAGTGCTTTTTCAGGGATTGACACCTTC.

The gene calls are TRBV5-1 and TRBJ2-5; D not certain. The V gene lost 0 bases and the J gene lost 0 bases, with 9 bases spanning the gap. Looked up from germline, CDR1 is SGHRS and CDR2 is YFSETQ. There are 15 residues in the CDR3. The CDR3 protein is CASSLGMGNQETQYF. The CDR3 DNA reads TGCGCCAGCAGCTTGGGTATGGGGAACCAAGAGACCCAGTACTTC.

This clone was recorded once. The rearrangement links TRBV9 to TRBJ2-3, with 13 positions matching TRBD2. The CDR3 consists of 16 residues. V trimming: 4 bases; J trimming: 6 bases; junction bases outside the gene matches: 8. CDR1 SGDLS and CDR2 YYNGEE come from the germline V gene. The CDR3 DNA sequence: TGTGCCAGCAGCCTCCGACTAGCGGGGGGAGGGGATACGCAGTATTTT. Its translation: CASSLRLAGGGDTQYF. Supplemented by reference TRBV9 and TRBJ2-3, the full variable domain reads DSGVTQTPKHLITATGQRVTLRCSPRSGDLSVYWYQQSLDQGLQFLIQYYNGEERAKGNILERFSAQQFPDLHSELNLSSLELGDSALYFCASSLRLAGGGDTQYFGPGTRLTVL.

The chain couples TRBV30 to TRBJ1-4; D gene ambiguous. Trimming left V 2 bases short and J 0 bases short, with 10 bases between. The germline gives CDR1 GTSNPN, CDR2 SVGIG (reference sequence). The CDR3 covers 15 residues. The CDR3 nucleotides are TGTGCCTGGAGTCGGGGAGCTGCAACTAATGAAAAACTGTTTTTT. Residues: CAWSRGAATNEKLFF.

This clone was recorded once. The CDR3 nucleotides are TGTGCCAGTAGTCCCCTAGCGGGGCACTACGAGCAGTACTTC. Amino acid sequence: CASSPLAGHYEQYF. This chain joins TRBV19 and TRBJ2-7; 9 positions match TRBD2. The junction had 5 bases not matched to a gene; V was cut back by 5 bases and J by 3 bases. The CDR3 sequence is 14 residues long. CDR1 and CDR2 (germline): LNHDA, SQIVND (reference sequence).

V usage is TRBV4-1 and J usage is TRBJ2-2, with TRBD1 identical over 9 bases. V lost 6 bases, J lost 5 bases, and 10 bases stayed unmatched. This CDR3 is 16 amino acids long. CDR1 and CDR2 from the germline V gene are MGHRA and YSYEKL. The CDR3 is CASSLQGASRTGELFF. The CDR3 DNA is TGCGCCAGCAGTCTACAGGGGGCGAGTAGGACCGGGGAGCTGTTTTTT.

This clone is a singleton in its sample. This chain uses TRBV5-1 with TRBJ1-5, with 10 positions matching TRBD1. Germline values: CDR1 SGHRS, CDR2 YFSETQ. V trimming: 8 bases; J trimming: 3 bases; junction bases outside the gene matches: 5. This CDR3 is 14 amino acids long. Written as DNA, the CDR3 is TGCGCCAGAAAGGACAGGGGGGACAATCAGCCCCAGCATTTT. Translated, it gives CARKDRGDNQPQHF.

The chain uses TRBV28 and TRBJ1-1; D gene ambiguous. Germline CDR1 MDHEN, CDR2 SYDVKM. V was shortened by 7 bases and J by 7 bases, with 22 bases between the two germline ends. The CDR3 covers 15 residues. The CDR3 DNA follows: TGTGCCAGCACGTCCCGTGGTGGAGGGTACGGTGAAGCTTTCTTT. It is translated as CASTSRGGGYGEAFF.

The chain has TRBV12-5 and TRBJ2-1, with D unresolved. The germline V and J ends were trimmed by 3 bases and 9 bases, with 12 bases remaining between them. The CDR3 runs 13 residues. From germline, CDR1 is LGHNT and CDR2 FRNRAP. CDR3 sequence (DNA): TGTGCTAGTGGTTTACACTACGGTGTTGAGCAGTTCTTC. Its protein is CASGLHYGVEQFF.

This chain links TRBV2 with TRBJ2-7; 7 positions match TRBD1. V lost 7 bases, J lost 0 bases, and 9 bases stayed unmatched. This CDR3 contains 15 residues. Germline V CDR1 and CDR2: SNHLY, FYNNEI. In DNA form, the CDR3 reads TGTGCCAGCATCTTCAGGGGGAGAGACTCCTACGAGCAGTACTTC. It specifies CASIFRGRDSYEQYF.

This chain joins TRBV29-1 and TRBJ2-7; 11 positions agree with TRBD1. Losses at the gene ends were 6 bases for V and 4 bases for J; bases not matched to a gene: 5. Germline V gene lookup returns CDR1 SQVTM and CDR2 ANQGSEA. The CDR3 sequence is 13 residues long. CDR3 protein: CSVPGQGGYEQYF. The CDR3 DNA reads as TGCAGCGTACCGGGACAGGGGGGGTACGAGCAGTACTTC.

V and J are TRBV19 and TRBJ1-1; 8 bases line up with TRBD1. Germline assignment: CDR1 LNHDA and CDR2 SQIVND (reference sequence). This CDR3 has 19 amino acids. V was pared by 0 bases and J by 0 bases, with 12 bases of the junction left unmatched. The CDR3 DNA reads TGTGCCAGTAGTATAGATGGGGCGGGGACAGGCCCAATGAACACTGAAGCTTTCTTT. This sequence encodes CASSIDGAGTGPMNTEAFF.

The chain combines TRBV2 with TRBJ2-7; 13 bases fit TRBD2. The V gene end was trimmed by 5 bases and the J gene end by 4 bases; junction bases not matched to a gene: 2. Germline CDR1 and CDR2: SNHLY and FYNNEI. This CDR3 is 14 amino acids long. In DNA form, the CDR3 reads TGTGCCAGCAGTAAGACTAGCGGGAGGTACGAGCAGTACTTC. It encodes CASSKTSGRYEQYF.

This sequence joins TRBV6-1 and TRBJ1-5; 8 bases agree with TRBD1. V gave up 1 base and J gave up 5 bases; unmatched junction bases: 7. CDR3 length: 16 residues. CDR1 MNHNS and CDR2 SASEGT come from the germline V gene. In DNA form, the CDR3 reads TGTGCCAGCAGTGAAGAAGTTGGACAGGGACATCAGCCCCAGCATTTT. Translating it yields CASSEEVGQGHQPQHF.

CDR3 nucleotides: TGTGCCAGTAGTAACACAGGGATCTATGGCTACACCTTC. Amino acids: CASSNTGIYGYTF. This chain joins TRBV19 and TRBJ1-2; maybe TRBD1 (6 bases). Germline lookup yields CDR1 LNHDA and CDR2 SQIVND (reference sequence). V shed 4 bases and J shed 4 bases, with 10 bases lying between them. CDR3 length: 13 amino acids.

The chain combines TRBV6-5 with TRBJ2-2; D tentatively fits TRBD1 or TRBD2 (5 bases each). V lost 6 bases and J lost 5, with 10 bases in between. Germline lookup yields CDR1 MNHEY and CDR2 SVGAGI. CDR3 length equals 13 residues. CDR3 in DNA: TGTGCCAGCAGGGGGACCGGGACCGGGGAGCTGTTTTTT. Translated: CASRGTGTGELFF.

The chain recombines TRBV18 with TRBJ2-6, with TRBD1 identical over 10 bases. CDR1 and CDR2 from the germline V gene are KGHSH and LQKENI. This CDR3 has 17 residues. V dropped 3 bases and J dropped 3; count of bases not matched to a gene: 5. The CDR3 is CASSPVTGGDGANVLTF. As DNA, the CDR3 is TGTGCCAGCTCACCCGTGACAGGGGGCGATGGGGCCAACGTCCTGACTTTC.

The V call is TRBV28, the J call TRBJ1-5, with D hard to call. Trimming took off 2 bases at V and 4 bases at J, with 9 bases between the two ends. Germline assignment: CDR1 MDHEN and CDR2 SYDVKM. The CDR3 has 14 amino acids. CDR3 sequence: CASSLIQPNQPQHF. The CDR3 coding sequence is TGTGCCAGCAGTTTAATCCAGCCGAATCAGCCCCAGCATTTT.

As DNA, the CDR3 is TGTGCCAGCAGCTTAAGGGCAGGGGCCTACGAGCAGTACTTC. The encoded protein is CASSLRAGAYEQYF. The chain combines TRBV7-3 with TRBJ2-7; a possible D gene is TRBD1 (6 bases). Germline V gene sequence: CDR1 SGHTA, CDR2 FQGTGA. The V end lost 1 base, the J end lost 2 bases, and 9 bases lay between the germline ends. The CDR3 is 14 amino acids.

The V call is TRBV9, the J call TRBJ1-4; 8 bases map to TRBD1. This CDR3 is built from 14 residues. J lost 6 bases, V lost 2 bases, and 3 bases had no gene match. Germline V gene lookup returns CDR1 SGDLS and CDR2 YYNGEE. The CDR3 region is CASSVATGDEKLFF. As DNA, the CDR3 is TGTGCCAGCAGCGTGGCGACAGGGGATGAAAAACTGTTTTTT.

The gene calls are TRBV27 and TRBJ1-2, with a weak D call TRBD1 (6 bases). The germline V gene encodes CDR1 MNHEY and CDR2 SMNVEV (reference sequence). V gave up 3 bases and J gave up 6 bases, with 11 bases separating them. The CDR3 is 13 amino acids. In DNA form, the CDR3 reads TGTGCCAGCAGTTTTCCCGGGGGCGATGGCTACACCTTC. Translating gives CASSFPGGDGYTF.

V usage is TRBV5-1 and J usage is TRBJ1-3; D gene ambiguous. V was trimmed by 7 bases and J by 4 bases, leaving 12 bases between them. In germline, CDR1 is SGHRS, CDR2 YFSETQ. This CDR3 comprises 13 residues. DNA for the CDR3: TGCGCCAGCGGGCAGAACGAAGGAAACACCATATATTTT. Amino acids: CASGQNEGNTIYF. Drawing the rest from reference TRBV5-1 and TRBJ1-3, the complete variable domain is KAGVTQTPRYLIKTRGQQVTLSCSPISGHRSVSWYQQTPGQGLQFLFEYFSETQRNKGNFPGRFSGRQFSNSRSEMNVSTLELGDSALYLCASGQNEGNTIYFGEGSWLTVV.

The CDR3 DNA follows: TGCGCCAGCAGCTATGGACAGCGCTCGGACACCGGGGAGCTGTTTTTT. Its translation: CASSYGQRSDTGELFF. This rearrangement joins TRBV5-1 to TRBJ2-2; TRBD1 is a possible D gene (6 bases). This CDR3 comprises 16 residues. Germline-derived CDR1 and CDR2 are SGHRS and YFSETQ. Trimming pared 3 bases from V and 3 bases from J, leaving 15 bases between.

The CDR3 region is CASSLGAAGGYEQYF. CDR3 in DNA: TGTGCCAGCAGTTTAGGCGCGGCGGGAGGCTACGAGCAGTACTTC. The chain has TRBV28 and TRBJ2-7; 8 nucleotides match TRBD2. Germline CDR1 is MDHEN and CDR2 is SYDVKM. CDR3 length equals 15 residues. With 2 bases clipped from V and 3 bases from J, the junction kept 6 bases outside the gene matches.

The chain is built from TRBV27 and TRBJ1-6, with a tentative D call TRBD1 (5 bases). Per the germline V gene, CDR1 is MNHEY and CDR2 is SMNVEV (reference sequence). The CDR3 contains 16 residues. V was cut by 0 bases and J by 9 bases, with 15 bases left in between. The CDR3 region has the DNA TGTGCCAGCAGTTTATCGGGACCCCAGGGTTTTTCACCCCTCCACTTT. Protein sequence: CASSLSGPQGFSPLHF.

This clone occurred once. The rearrangement joins TRBV6-5 to TRBJ1-5; 7 nucleotides match TRBD1. CDR3 length: 14 residues. Germline V gives CDR1 MNHEY, CDR2 SVGAGI. V gave up 5 bases and J gave up 5 bases; unmatched junction bases: 6. The DNA of the CDR3 is TGTGCCAGCAGTCGAGGGGGCGCGTATCAGCCCCAGCATTTT. Translating gives CASSRGGAYQPQHF.

The gene calls are TRBV6-2 or TRBV6-3 and TRBJ1-1; possible D gene TRBD1, 5 bases. Trimming cost V 0 bases and J 2 bases, with 10 bases left between them. This CDR3 spans 15 amino acids. The germline V gene has CDR1 MNHEY and CDR2 SVGEGT. For the CDR3, the DNA is TGTGCCAGCAGTTACTCGATGGGGGTTAACACTGAAGCTTTCTTT. It yields the protein CASSYSMGVNTEAFF.

The genes are TRBV2 and TRBJ2-7, with D tentatively TRBD1 or TRBD2 (5 bases each). CDR3 length: 12 amino acids. Germline CDR1 reads SNHLY; CDR2 reads FYNNEI. Trimming removed 10 bases from V and 1 base from J, with 11 bases in between. CDR3 protein: CAIRDGSYEQYF. In DNA, the CDR3 is TGTGCCATCCGGGACGGATCCTACGAGCAGTACTTC.

V gene TRBV7-6 combines with J gene TRBJ1-1; 7 nucleotides align to TRBD1. The CDR3 is made up of 16 amino acids. Germline V gene data show CDR1 as SGHVS and CDR2 as FNYEAQ. V lost 5 bases to trimming and J lost 0 bases; unmatched junction nucleotides: 9. The CDR3 region has the DNA TGTGCCAGCAGCGCCCTAGGGACAGAATTGAACACTGAAGCTTTCTTT. Protein product: CASSALGTELNTEAFF.